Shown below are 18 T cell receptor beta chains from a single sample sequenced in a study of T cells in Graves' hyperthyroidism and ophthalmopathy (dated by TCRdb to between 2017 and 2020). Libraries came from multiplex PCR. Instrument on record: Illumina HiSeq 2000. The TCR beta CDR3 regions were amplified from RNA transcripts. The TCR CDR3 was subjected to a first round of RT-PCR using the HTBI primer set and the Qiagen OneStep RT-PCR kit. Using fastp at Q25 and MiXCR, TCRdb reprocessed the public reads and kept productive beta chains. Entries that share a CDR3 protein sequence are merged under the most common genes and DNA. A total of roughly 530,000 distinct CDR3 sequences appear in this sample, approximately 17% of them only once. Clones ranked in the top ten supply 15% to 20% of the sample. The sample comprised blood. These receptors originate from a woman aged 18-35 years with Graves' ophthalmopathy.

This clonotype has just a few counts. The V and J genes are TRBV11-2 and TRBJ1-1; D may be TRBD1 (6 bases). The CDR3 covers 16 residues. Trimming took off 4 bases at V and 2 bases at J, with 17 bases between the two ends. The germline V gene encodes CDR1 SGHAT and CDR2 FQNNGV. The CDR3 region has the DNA TGTGCCAGCAGCTGGGGAGGGGGGGGCCTCAACACTGAAGCTTTCTTT. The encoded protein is CASSWGGGGLNTEAFF.

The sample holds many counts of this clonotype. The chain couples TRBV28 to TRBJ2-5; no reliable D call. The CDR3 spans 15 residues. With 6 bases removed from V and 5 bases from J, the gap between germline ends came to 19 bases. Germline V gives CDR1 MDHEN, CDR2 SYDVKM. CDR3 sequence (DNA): TGTGCCAGCAGAGCTAACGGGCCGCCTTGGGAGACCCAGTACTTC. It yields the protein CASRANGPPWETQYF.

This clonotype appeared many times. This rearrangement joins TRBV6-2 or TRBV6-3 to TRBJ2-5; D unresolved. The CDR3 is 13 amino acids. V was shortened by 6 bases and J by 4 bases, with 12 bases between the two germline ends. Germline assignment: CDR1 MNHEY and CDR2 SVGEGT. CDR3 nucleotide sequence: TGTGCCAGCAGCCCCGGGCGAGCAGAGACCCAGTACTTC. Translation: CASSPGRAETQYF.

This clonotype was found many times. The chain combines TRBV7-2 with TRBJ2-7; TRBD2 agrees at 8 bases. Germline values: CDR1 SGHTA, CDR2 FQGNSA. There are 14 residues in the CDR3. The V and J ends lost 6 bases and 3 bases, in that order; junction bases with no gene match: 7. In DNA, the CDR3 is TGTGCCAGCAGTTCCGGGACTAGAAGCTACGAGCAGTACTTC. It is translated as CASSSGTRSYEQYF.

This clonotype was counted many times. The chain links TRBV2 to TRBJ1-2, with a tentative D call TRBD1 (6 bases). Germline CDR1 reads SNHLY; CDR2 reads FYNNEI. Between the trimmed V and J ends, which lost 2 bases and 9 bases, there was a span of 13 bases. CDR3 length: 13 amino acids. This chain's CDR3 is CASSETGMVSYTF. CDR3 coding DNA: TGTGCCAGCAGTGAAACAGGGATGGTGAGCTACACCTTC.

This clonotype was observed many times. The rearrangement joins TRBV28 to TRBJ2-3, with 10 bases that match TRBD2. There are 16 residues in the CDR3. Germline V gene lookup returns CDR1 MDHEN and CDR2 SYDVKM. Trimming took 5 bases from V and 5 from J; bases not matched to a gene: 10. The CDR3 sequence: CASSPRPGLAKDTQYF. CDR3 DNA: TGTGCCAGCAGTCCAAGACCGGGACTAGCGAAAGATACGCAGTATTTT.

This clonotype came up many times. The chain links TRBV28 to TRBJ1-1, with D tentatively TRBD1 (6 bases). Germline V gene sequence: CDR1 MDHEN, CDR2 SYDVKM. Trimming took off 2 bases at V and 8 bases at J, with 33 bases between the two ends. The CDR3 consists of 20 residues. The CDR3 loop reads CASSLPMGAQGRKWVGEAFF. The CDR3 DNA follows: TGTGCCAGCAGTTTACCGATGGGGGCGCAAGGTCGCAAATGGGTGGGGGAAGCTTTCTTT.

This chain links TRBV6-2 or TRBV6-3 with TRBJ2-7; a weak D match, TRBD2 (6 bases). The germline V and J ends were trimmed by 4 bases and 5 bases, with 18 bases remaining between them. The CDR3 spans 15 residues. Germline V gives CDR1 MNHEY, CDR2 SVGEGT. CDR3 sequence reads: CASSSGLSSYDEQYF. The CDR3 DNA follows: TGTGCCAGCAGTTCGGGACTTTCCTCCTACGACGAGCAGTACTTC.

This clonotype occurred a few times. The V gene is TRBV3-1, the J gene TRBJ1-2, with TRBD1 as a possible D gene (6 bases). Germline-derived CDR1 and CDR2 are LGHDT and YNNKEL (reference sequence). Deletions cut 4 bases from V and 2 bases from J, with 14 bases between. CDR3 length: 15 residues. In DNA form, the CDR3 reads TGTGCCAGCAGCCTCGATGGGGGGCGGAACTATGGCTACACCTTC. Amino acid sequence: CASSLDGGRNYGYTF.

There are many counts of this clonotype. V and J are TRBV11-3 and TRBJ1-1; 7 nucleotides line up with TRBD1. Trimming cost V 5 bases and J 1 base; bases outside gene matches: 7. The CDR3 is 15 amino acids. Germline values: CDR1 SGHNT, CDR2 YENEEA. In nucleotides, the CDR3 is TGTGCCAGCAGCCTCCGGACAGGAGAGAACACTGAAGCTTTCTTT. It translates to CASSLRTGENTEAFF.

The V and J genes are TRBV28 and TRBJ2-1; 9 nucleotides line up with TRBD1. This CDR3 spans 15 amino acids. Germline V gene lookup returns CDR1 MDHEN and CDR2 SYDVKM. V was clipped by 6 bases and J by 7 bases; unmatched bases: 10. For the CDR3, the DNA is TGTGCCAGCAGGGATACAGGGGGCGCTAAAAATGAGCAGTTCTTC. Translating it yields CASRDTGGAKNEQFF.

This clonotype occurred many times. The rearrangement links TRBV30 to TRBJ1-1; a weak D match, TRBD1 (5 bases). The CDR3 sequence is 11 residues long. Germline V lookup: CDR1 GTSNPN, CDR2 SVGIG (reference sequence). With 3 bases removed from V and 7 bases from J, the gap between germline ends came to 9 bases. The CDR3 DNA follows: TGTGCCTGGAGAAAAGGGGTTGAAGCTTTCTTT. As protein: CAWRKGVEAFF.

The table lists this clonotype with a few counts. CDR3 in amino acids: CASSFTAQDNEQFF. CDR3 in DNA: TGTGCCAGCAGCTTCACGGCGCAGGACAATGAGCAGTTCTTC. The chain recombines TRBV5-8 with TRBJ2-1; no reliable D call. The CDR3 runs to 14 residues. CDR1 is SGHTS, CDR2 YDEGEE, per germline. V lost 2 bases and J 5 bases, leaving 11 bases between the germline ends.

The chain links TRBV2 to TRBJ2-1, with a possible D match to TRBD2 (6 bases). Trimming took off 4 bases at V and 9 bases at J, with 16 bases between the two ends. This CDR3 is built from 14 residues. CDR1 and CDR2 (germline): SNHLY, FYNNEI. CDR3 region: CASSGAGRGGEQFF. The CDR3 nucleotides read TGTGCCAGCAGTGGTGCTGGCCGGGGAGGTGAGCAGTTCTTC.

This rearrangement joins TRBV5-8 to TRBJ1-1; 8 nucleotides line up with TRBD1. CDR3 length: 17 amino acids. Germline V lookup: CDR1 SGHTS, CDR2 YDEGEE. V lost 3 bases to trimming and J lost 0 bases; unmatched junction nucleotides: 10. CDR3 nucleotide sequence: TGTGCCAGCAGCTCCGGACAGGGACGATCCTTGAACACTGAAGCTTTCTTT. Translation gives CASSSGQGRSLNTEAFF.

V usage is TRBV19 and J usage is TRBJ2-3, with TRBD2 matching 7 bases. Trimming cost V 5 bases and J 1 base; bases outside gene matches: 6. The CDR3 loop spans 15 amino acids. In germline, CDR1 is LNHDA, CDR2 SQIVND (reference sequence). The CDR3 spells CASSPQRGGTDTQYF. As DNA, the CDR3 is TGTGCCAGTAGTCCCCAGCGGGGAGGCACAGATACGCAGTATTTT. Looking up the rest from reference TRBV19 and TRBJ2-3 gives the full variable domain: DGGITQSPKYLFRKEGQNVTLSCEQNLNHDAMYWYRQDPGQGLRLIYYSQIVNDFQKGDIAEGYSVSREKKESFPLTVTSAQKNPTAFYLCASSPQRGGTDTQYFGPGTRLTVL.

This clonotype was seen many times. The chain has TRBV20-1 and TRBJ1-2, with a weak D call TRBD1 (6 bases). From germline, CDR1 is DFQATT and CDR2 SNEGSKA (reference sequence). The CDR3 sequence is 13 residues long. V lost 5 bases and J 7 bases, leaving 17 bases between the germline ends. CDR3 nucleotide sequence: TGCAGTGCTCAGAAACAGGGTTTTGGTGGCTACACCTTC. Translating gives CSAQKQGFGGYTF.

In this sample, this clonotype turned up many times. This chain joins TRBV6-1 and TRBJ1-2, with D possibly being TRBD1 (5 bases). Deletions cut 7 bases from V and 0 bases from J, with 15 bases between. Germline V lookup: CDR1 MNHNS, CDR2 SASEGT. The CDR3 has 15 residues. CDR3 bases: TGTGCCAGCAACCCAGGGCGGAGAGCTAACTATGGCTACACCTTC. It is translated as CASNPGRRANYGYTF.